These 10 T cell receptor beta chains share one sample of origin, sequenced in a study of T cell responses to AZD1222 COVID-19 vaccine. This table comes from immunoSEQ multiplex PCR, and its TCRdb copy is limited to in-frame clones, with some not included. This table has some 90,000 clones, roughly 91% appearing once. The material was peripheral blood, obtained 28 days after the second AZD1222 dose. The source of these receptors is an adult who received the AZD1222 COVID-19 vaccine.

This clone was observed a single time. The rearrangement uses TRBV3-1 (or the pseudogene TRBV3-2) and TRBJ2-1; TRBD1 might be the D (6 bases). CDR1 is LGHDT and CDR2 is YNNKEL in the germline V gene (reference sequence). V shed 3 bases and J shed 10 bases, with 10 bases lying between them. The CDR3 sequence is 12 residues long. CDR3 amino acids: CASSHLTGEQFF. The CDR3 bases are TGTGCCAGCAGCCATTTGACAGGCGAGCAGTTCTTC.

This clone was seen more than once but under ten times. This chain joins TRBV13 and TRBJ2-7, with TRBD1 identical over 8 bases. The CDR3 loop spans 16 amino acids. Germline CDR1 and CDR2: PRHDT and FYEKMQ (reference sequence). V was clipped by 5 bases and J by 2 bases; unmatched bases: 11. The CDR3 DNA is TGTGCCAGCAGCCCCCTTGCAGGGGGCCCTACCTACGAGCAGTACTTC. Its protein is CASSPLAGGPTYEQYF. Full variable domain (outside the CDR3, taken from reference TRBV13 and TRBJ2-7): AAGVIQSPRHLIKEKRETATLKCYPIPRHDTVYWYQQGPGQDPQFLISFYEKMQSDKGSIPDRFSAQQFSDYHSELNMSSLELGDSALYFCASSPLAGGPTYEQYFGPGTRLTVT.

This chain uses TRBV3-1 (or the pseudogene TRBV3-2) with TRBJ1-6; no clear D gene. The V gene's germline CDR1 is LGHDT and CDR2 YNNKEL (reference sequence). V lost 0 bases, J lost 4 bases, and 16 bases lay in between. This CDR3 is built from 18 residues. The CDR3 nucleotides read TGTGCCAGCAGCCAAGAGTGGTCAGGTGTGGGATATAATTCACCCCTCCACTTT. Translating it yields CASSQEWSGVGYNSPLHF.

The V call is TRBV6-5, the J call TRBJ1-3; perhaps TRBD1 as D (6 bases). From germline, CDR1 is MNHEY and CDR2 SVGAGI. This CDR3 contains 16 residues. V lost 0 bases and J 1 base, leaving 10 bases between the germline ends. CDR3 loop: CASSYSWGASGNTIYF. Here the CDR3 DNA reads TGTGCCAGCAGTTACTCGTGGGGGGCGTCTGGAAACACCATATATTTT.

The chain carries TRBV4-1 and TRBJ2-3; D unclear. The CDR3 consists of 16 residues. V was clipped by 2 bases and J by 0 bases, with 12 bases between them. Germline V gene lookup returns CDR1 MGHRA and CDR2 YSYEKL. CDR3 residues: CASSQTNTASTDTQYF. CDR3 nucleotides: TGCGCCAGCAGCCAAACAAATACAGCGAGCACAGATACGCAGTATTTT.

This sequence joins TRBV5-6 and TRBJ2-2; the D gene is possibly TRBD1 (6 bases). The CDR3 is 16 residues long. In germline, CDR1 is SGHDT, CDR2 YYEEEE. The V and J ends lost 4 bases and 0 bases respectively, with 13 bases between them. The CDR3, as DNA: TGTGCCAGCAGCCTGACAGGCAGGACGAACACCGGGGAGCTGTTTTTT. This sequence encodes CASSLTGRTNTGELFF.

The V and J genes are TRBV9 and TRBJ2-3, with 7 bases aligning to TRBD1. This CDR3 is 14 amino acids long. Trimming cost V 2 bases and J 7 bases; bases outside gene matches: 7. Germline CDR1 reads SGDLS; CDR2 reads YYNGEE. The CDR3 sequence: CASSVLDRPNTQYF. The CDR3 region has the DNA TGTGCCAGCAGCGTCCTGGACAGGCCCAATACGCAGTATTTT.

The rearrangement joins TRBV9 to TRBJ2-3; 12 positions agree with TRBD2. The CDR3 consists of 16 residues. V shed 5 bases and J 6 bases; nucleotides not matched to a gene: 10. In germline, CDR1 is SGDLS, CDR2 YYNGEE. DNA of the CDR3: TGTGCCAGCAGTACCTCTAGCGGGGGGGCGTTTGATACGCAGTATTTT. Translating it yields CASSTSSGGAFDTQYF.

The CDR3 loop reads CASSAQTGGGNTIYF. CDR3 nucleotides: TGTGCCAGCAGTGCACAGACAGGGGGCGGAAACACCATATATTTT. The genes are TRBV7-9 and TRBJ1-3, with 10 bases matching TRBD1. There are 15 residues in the CDR3. From germline, CDR1 is SEHNR and CDR2 FQNEAQ (reference sequence). J gave up 4 bases and V 6 bases, and 6 bases lay outside the gene matches.

Only one count was recorded for this clone. CDR3 sequence (DNA): TGTGCCAGTAGTTCAGGGGTAGCGGGGGACTACAATGAGCAGTTCTTC. Translating gives CASSSGVAGDYNEQFF. This chain uses TRBV19 with TRBJ2-1; 9 positions agree with TRBD2. This CDR3 contains 16 residues. Germline V gene sequence: CDR1 LNHDA, CDR2 SQIVND (reference sequence). J gave up 3 bases and V 5 bases, and 8 bases lay outside the gene matches.